Below are 2 T cell receptor beta chains sequenced from a single sample in a study of cytomegalovirus exposure and HLA in healthy donors. Clones were sequenced by immunoSEQ multiplex PCR, and TCRdb holds only the in-frame ones, with some missing. This sample has about 200,000 clones; 88% occur once, and the top ten carry over 2.5%. Sequencing input: PBMCs. These receptors came from a woman aged 18-35 years in good health and CMV-seronegative.

The genes are TRBV5-1 and TRBJ2-3, with unresolved D. The CDR3 runs to 13 residues. Germline CDR1 and CDR2: SGHRS and YFSETQ. Trimming removed 2 bases from V and 2 bases from J, with 6 bases in between. CDR3 sequence (DNA): TGCGCCAGCAGCTTATCTCCCACAGATACGCAGTATTTT. Translated: CASSLSPTDTQYF.

The sample holds one count of this clone. The chain combines TRBV27 with TRBJ2-7, with D unclear. CDR3 length equals 12 residues. The germline V and J ends were trimmed by 5 bases and 2 bases, with 7 bases remaining between them. Germline CDR1 reads MNHEY; CDR2 reads SMNVEV (reference sequence). The CDR3 loop reads CASSDRTYEQYF. The CDR3 coding sequence is TGTGCCAGCAGTGATAGAACCTACGAGCAGTACTTC.